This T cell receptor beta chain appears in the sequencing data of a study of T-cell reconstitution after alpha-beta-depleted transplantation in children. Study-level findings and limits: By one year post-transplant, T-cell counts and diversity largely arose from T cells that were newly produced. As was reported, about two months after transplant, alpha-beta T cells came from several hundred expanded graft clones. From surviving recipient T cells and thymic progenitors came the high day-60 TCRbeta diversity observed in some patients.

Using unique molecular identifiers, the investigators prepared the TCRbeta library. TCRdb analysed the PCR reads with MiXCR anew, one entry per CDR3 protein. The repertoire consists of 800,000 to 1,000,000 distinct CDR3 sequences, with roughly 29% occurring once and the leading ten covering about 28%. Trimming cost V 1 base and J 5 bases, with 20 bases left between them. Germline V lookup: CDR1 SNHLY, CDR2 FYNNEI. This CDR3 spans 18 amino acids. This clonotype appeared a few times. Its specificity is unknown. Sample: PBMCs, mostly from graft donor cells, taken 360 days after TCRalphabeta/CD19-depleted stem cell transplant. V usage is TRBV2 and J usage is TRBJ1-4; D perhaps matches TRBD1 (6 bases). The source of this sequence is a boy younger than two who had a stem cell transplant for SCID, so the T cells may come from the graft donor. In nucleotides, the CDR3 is TGTGCCAGCAGTGAAGACAGGGATTCTATCTACGGAAATGAAAAACTGTTTTTT. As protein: CASSEDRDSIYGNEKLFF.